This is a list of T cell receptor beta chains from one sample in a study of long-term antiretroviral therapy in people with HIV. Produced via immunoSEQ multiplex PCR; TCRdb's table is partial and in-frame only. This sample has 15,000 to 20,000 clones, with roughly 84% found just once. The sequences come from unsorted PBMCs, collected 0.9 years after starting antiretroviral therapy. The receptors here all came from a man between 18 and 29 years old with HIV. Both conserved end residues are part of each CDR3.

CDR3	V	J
CASSDGSTDTQYF	TRBV6-4	TRBJ2-3
CASSGDRTGNTIYF	TRBV6-1	TRBJ1-3
CASSTGLNTEAFF	TRBV19	TRBJ1-1
CASSSPWGYSYEQYF	TRBV7-8	TRBJ2-7
CASSLGESNQPQHF	TRBV5-1	TRBJ1-5
CASSLAIRSGGRETQYF	TRBV5-6	TRBJ2-5
CSVSQGHQPQHF	TRBV29-1	TRBJ1-5
CASRALRGGGSYEQYF	TRBV7-9	TRBJ2-7
CASSPSSSGANVLTF	TRBV28	TRBJ2-6
CASSPPPGQGITNYGYTF	TRBV5-1	TRBJ1-2
CASSLQLGDSPLHF	TRBV11-2	TRBJ1-6
CASKQTGGDSGELFF	TRBV9	TRBJ2-2
CASEGQGVTEAFF	TRBV4-1	TRBJ1-1
CASSVQNRVTEAFF	TRBV9	TRBJ1-1
CASSPRGTGELFF	TRBV28	TRBJ2-2
CASSDERSTQETQYF	TRBV6-6	TRBJ2-5